This T cell receptor beta chain was observed in a study of T cell responses to AZD1222 COVID-19 vaccine. Study-level points and caveats: Among vaccine-associated CD4 TCRs, coverage spanned spike, with dominance at 160-218 and 743-854. In the spike-specific TCR repertoire, nearly half reportedly target unmutated variant regions. Donors skewed white British and female; clonal diversity was possibly underestimated.

A single count supports this clone. What it recognizes is unknown. Germline V lookup: CDR1 SGHRS, CDR2 YFSETQ. The ends lost 3 bases at V and 4 bases at J; junction bases unmatched: 17. CDR3 length: 19 amino acids. Assay: immunoSEQ multiplex PCR; the TCRdb copy retains only in-frame clones and omits some. The sample includes more than 110,000 clones, 90% to 95% of them seen just once. The source was peripheral blood, collected 28 days after the second AZD1222 dose. This TCR derives from an adult who received the AZD1222 COVID-19 vaccine. The rearrangement joins TRBV5-1 to TRBJ2-7; TRBD2 agrees at 12 bases. CDR3 sequence: CASSWIPGLAGAIFYEQYF. DNA of the CDR3: TGCGCCAGCAGCTGGATCCCGGGACTAGCGGGTGCCATTTTTTACGAGCAGTACTTC.